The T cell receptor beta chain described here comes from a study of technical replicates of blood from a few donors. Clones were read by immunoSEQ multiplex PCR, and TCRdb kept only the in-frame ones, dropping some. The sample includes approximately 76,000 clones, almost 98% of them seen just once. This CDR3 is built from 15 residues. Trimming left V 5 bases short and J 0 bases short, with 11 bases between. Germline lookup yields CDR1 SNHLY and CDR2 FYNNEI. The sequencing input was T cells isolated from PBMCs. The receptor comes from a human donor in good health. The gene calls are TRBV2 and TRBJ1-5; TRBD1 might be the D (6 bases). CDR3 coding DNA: TGTGCCAGCAGTCAGTACAGGGATAGCAATCAGCCCCAGCATTTT. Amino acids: CASSQYRDSNQPQHF.